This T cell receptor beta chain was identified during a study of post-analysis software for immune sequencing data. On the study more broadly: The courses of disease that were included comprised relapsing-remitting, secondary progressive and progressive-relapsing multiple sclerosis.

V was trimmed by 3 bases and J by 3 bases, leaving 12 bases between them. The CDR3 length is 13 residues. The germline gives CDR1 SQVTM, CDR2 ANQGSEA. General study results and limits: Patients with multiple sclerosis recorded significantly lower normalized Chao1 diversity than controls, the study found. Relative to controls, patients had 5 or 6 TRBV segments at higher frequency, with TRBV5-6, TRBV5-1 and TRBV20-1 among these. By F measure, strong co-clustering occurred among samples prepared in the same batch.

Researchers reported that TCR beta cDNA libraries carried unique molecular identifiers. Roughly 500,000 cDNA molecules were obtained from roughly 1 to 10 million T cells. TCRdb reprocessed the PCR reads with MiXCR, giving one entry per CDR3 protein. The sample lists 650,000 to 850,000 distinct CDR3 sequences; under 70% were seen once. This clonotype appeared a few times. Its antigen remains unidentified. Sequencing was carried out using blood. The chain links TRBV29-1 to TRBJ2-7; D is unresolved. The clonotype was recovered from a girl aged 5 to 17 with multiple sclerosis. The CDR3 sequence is CSVEVGMSYEQYF. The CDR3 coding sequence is TGCAGCGTTGAGGTGGGAATGAGCTACGAGCAGTACTTC.